The present T cell receptor (beta chain) was sequenced within a study of blood T cells in healthy people across ages. The wider study: About one barcoded beta molecule per two T cells came from capture by template switching.

In this sample, this clonotype turned up a few times. A much larger clone differs by one base, so this may be a read error. Combining a sample-barcoded 5' primer with a J-beta primer mix, a second PCR ran for about 6 to 12 cycles. A tag from a template-switch adaptor with 12 random nucleotides marked each cDNA molecule. MiXCR, run by TCRdb on the 5' RACE reads, gives a single entry per CDR3 protein. The sample yields approximately 900,000 distinct CDR3 sequences, 25% to 30% seen once. This CDR3 spans 14 amino acids. V was pared by 3 bases and J by 6 bases, with 15 bases between. The data also belong to a second study, concerning T cells of mothers and their children.

This receptor was taken from a woman in her 40s in good health. V is TRBV12-3 or TRBV12-4 and J is TRBJ2-7, with D perhaps TRBD1 or TRBD2 (5 bases each). Sequenced material: blood. The CDR3 spells CASSLSGQGCEQYF. In DNA form, the CDR3 reads TGTGCCAGCAGTTTGTCGGGGCAGGGCTGCGAGCAGTACTTC.